The sequence of this T cell receptor (beta chain) was determined in a study of shared clonotypes between healthy human individuals. The protocol was immunoSEQ multiplex PCR, while the TCRdb copy is restricted to in-frame clones and leaves out a portion. The sample records 450,000 to 600,000 clones, roughly 85% being singletons. CDR3 size: 14 residues. Germline CDR1 reads GTSNPN; CDR2 reads SVGIG (reference sequence). Trimming pared 3 bases from V and 10 bases from J, leaving 19 bases between. A remark on this clone: Antigen specificity is unknown.

Study-wide points: The represented genetic and exposure-history diversity was limited by the small number of donors.

The TCR sequence derives from a woman aged 35 to 49 in good health. Some clones in this sample may be carry-over from other donors' samples. The sequencing input was PBMCs. The V and J genes are TRBV30 and TRBJ1-5, with a possible D match to TRBD1 (6 bases). CDR3 protein: CAWRGPTGFSPQHF. CDR3 sequence (DNA): TGTGCCTGGAGGGGACCGACAGGCTTCAGCCCCCAGCATTTT.